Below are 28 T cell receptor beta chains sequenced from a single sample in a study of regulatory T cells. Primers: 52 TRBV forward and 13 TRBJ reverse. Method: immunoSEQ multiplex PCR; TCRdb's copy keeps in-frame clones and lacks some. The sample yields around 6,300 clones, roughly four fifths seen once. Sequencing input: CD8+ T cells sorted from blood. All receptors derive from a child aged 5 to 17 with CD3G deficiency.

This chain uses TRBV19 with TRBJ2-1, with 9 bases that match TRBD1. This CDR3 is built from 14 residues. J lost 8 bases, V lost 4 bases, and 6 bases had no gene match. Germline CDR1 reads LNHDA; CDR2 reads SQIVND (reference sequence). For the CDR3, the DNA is TGTGCCAGTAGTACCGGGACAGGGTACCATGAGCAGTTCTTC. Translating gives CASSTGTGYHEQFF.

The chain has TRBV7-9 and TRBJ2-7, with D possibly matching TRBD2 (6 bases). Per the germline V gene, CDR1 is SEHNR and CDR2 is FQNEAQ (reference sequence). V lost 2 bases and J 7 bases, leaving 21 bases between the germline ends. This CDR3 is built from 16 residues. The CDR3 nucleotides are TGTGCCAGCAGCTTAACCCGGGGCGGGCGAGCGGGTGAGCAGTACTTC. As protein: CASSLTRGGRAGEQYF.

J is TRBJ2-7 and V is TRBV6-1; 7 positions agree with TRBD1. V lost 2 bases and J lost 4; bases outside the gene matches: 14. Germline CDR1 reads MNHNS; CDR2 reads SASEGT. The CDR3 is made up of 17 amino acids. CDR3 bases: TGTGCCAGCAGTGAAAGTCCATCCCACAGGGGTTCGTACGAGCAGTACTTC. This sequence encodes CASSESPSHRGSYEQYF.

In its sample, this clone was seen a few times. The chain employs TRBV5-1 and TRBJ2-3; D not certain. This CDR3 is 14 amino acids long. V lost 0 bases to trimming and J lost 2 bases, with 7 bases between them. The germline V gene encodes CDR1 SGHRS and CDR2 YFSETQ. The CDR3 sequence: CASSLEFATDTQYF. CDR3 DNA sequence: TGCGCCAGCAGCTTGGAGTTTGCCACAGATACGCAGTATTTT.

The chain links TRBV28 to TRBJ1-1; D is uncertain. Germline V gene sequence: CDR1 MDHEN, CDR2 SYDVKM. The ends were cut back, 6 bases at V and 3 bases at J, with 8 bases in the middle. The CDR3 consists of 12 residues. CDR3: CASSIPHTEAFF. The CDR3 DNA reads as TGTGCCAGCAGCATCCCCCACACTGAAGCTTTCTTT.

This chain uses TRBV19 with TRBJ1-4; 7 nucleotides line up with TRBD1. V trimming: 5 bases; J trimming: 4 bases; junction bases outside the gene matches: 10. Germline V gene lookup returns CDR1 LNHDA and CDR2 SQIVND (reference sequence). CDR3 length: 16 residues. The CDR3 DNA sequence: TGTGCCAGTAGTCGGGGAGACAGGGCCTTTAATGAAAAACTGTTTTTT. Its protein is CASSRGDRAFNEKLFF.

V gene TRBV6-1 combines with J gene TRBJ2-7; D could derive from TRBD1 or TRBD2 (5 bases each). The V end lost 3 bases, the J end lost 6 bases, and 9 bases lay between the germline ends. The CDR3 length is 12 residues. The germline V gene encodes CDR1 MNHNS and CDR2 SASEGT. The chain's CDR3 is CASSDLGTEQYF. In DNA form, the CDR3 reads TGTGCCAGCAGTGACTTGGGGACCGAGCAGTACTTC.

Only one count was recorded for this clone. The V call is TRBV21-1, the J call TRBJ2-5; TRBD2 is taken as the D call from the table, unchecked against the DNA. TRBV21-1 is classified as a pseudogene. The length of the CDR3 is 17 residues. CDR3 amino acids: CASSKEQREGREETQYF. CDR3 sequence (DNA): TGTGCCAGCAGCAAAGAACAGCGGGAGGGCCGAGAAGAGACCCAGTACTTC.

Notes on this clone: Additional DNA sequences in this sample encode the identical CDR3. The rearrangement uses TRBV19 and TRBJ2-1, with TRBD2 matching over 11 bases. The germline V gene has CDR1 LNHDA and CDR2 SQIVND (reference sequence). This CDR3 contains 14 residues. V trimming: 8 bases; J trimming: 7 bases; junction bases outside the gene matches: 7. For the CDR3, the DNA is TGTGCCAGTTCCCTAGCGGGAGGAATTAATGAGCAGTTCTTC. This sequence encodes CASSLAGGINEQFF.

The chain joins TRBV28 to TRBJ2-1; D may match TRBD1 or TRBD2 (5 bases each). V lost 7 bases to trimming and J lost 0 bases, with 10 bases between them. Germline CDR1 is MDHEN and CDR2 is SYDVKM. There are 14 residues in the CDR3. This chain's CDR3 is CASTGLSSYNEQFF. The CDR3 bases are TGTGCCAGCACGGGGCTAAGCTCCTACAATGAGCAGTTCTTC.

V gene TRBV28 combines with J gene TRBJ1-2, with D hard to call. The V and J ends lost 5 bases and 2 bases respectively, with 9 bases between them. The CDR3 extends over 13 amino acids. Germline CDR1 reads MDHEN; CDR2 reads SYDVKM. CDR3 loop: CASSPPQNYGYTF. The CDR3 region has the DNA TGTGCCAGCAGTCCCCCACAGAACTATGGCTACACCTTC.

The CDR3 region is CASSSWPRGPTFLSSYEQYF. CDR3 DNA sequence: TGTGCCAGCAGTTCCTGGCCGCGGGGCCCCACTTTTCTAAGCTCCTACGAGCAGTACTTC. The J gene is TRBJ2-7, the V gene TRBV27; tentatively, D is TRBD2 (6 bases). The CDR3 contains 20 residues. Trimming removed 4 bases from V and 0 bases from J, with 28 bases in between. Germline V CDR1 and CDR2: MNHEY, SMNVEV (reference sequence).

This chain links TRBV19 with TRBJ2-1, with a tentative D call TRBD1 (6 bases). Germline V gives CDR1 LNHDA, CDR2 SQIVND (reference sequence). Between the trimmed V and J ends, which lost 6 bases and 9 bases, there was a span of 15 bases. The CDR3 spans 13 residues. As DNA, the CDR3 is TGTGCCAGTAGCCCAGGGGCCTCTGGTGAGCAGTTCTTC. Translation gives CASSPGASGEQFF.

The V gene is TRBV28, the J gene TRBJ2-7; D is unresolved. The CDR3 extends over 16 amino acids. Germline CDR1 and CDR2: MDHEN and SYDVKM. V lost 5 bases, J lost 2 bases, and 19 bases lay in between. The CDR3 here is CASSRPTDQNPYEQYF. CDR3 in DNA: TGTGCCAGCAGTCGGCCTACGGACCAAAACCCCTACGAGCAGTACTTC.

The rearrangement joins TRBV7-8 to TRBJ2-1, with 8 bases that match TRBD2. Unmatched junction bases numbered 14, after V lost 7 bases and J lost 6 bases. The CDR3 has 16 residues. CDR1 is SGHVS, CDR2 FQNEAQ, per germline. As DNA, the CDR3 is TGTGCCAGCACCTCCCCTAGCCGGGAGGGCCCCAATGAGCAGTTCTTC. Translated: CASTSPSREGPNEQFF.

The CDR3 sequence is CASSEYRAMTYEQYF. The DNA for the CDR3 is TGTGCCAGCAGTGAGTACAGGGCCATGACCTACGAGCAGTACTTC. The chain has TRBV6-1 and TRBJ2-7; weak D call: TRBD1 (6 bases). The germline gives CDR1 MNHNS, CDR2 SASEGT. Between the trimmed V and J ends, which lost 3 bases and 2 bases, there was a span of 14 bases. This CDR3 is built from 15 residues.

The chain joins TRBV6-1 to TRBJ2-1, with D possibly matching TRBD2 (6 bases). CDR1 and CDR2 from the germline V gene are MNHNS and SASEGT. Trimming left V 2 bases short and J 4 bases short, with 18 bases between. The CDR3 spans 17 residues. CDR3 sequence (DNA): TGTGCCAGCAGTGAATGGGGGGACCCGGCAGTTTACAATGAGCAGTTCTTC. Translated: CASSEWGDPAVYNEQFF.

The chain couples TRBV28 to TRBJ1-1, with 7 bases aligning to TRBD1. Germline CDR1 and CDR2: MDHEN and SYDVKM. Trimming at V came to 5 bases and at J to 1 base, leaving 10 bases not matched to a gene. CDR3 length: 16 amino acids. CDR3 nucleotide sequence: TGTGCCAGCAGTCGCCCCCGGGACAGACCGAACACTGAAGCTTTCTTT. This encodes CASSRPRDRPNTEAFF.

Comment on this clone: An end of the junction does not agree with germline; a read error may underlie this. The CDR3 DNA reads as TGTGCCGGAAGGGACAGCAACACCGGGGAGCTGTTTTTT. Protein: CAGRDSNTGELFF. The chain links TRBV5-3 to TRBJ2-2, with 7 bases matching TRBD1. TRBV5-3 is filed as an ORF, its function uncertain. The CDR3 runs to 13 residues.

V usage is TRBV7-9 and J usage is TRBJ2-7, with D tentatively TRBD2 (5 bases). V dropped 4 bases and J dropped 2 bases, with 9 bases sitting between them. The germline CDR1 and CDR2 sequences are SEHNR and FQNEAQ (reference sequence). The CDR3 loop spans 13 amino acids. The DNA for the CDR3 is TGTGCCAGCAGCTGGACTGAAACCTACGAGCAGTACTTC. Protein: CASSWTETYEQYF.

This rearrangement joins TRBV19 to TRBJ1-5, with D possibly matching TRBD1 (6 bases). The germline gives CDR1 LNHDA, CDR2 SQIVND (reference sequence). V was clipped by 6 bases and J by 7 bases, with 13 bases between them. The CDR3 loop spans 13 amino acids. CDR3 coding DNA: TGTGCCAGTAGAAACAGGGAGGGACAGCCCCAGCATTTT. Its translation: CASRNREGQPQHF.

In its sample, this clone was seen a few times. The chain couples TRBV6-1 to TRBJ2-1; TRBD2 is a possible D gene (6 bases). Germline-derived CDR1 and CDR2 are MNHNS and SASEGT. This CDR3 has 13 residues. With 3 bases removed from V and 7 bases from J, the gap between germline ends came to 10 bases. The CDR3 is CASSELAWNEQFF. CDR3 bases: TGTGCCAGCAGTGAGCTAGCGTGGAATGAGCAGTTCTTC.

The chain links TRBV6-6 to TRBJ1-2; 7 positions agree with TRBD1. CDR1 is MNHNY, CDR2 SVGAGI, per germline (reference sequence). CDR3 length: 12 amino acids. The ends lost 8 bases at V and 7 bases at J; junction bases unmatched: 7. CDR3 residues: CASLGGGAGYTF. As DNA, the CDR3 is TGTGCCAGCCTTGGAGGGGGCGCTGGCTACACCTTC.

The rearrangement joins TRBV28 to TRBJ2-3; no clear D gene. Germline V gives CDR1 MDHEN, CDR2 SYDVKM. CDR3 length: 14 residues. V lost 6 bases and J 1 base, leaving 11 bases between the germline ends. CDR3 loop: CASSWVHGTDTQYF. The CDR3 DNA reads TGTGCCAGCAGCTGGGTGCATGGCACAGATACGCAGTATTTT.

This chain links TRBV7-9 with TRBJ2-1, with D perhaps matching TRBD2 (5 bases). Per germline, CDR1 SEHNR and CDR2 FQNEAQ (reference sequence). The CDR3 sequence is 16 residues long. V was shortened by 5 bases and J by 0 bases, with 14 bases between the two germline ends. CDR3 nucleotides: TGTGCCAGCAGCCCCGGCGAGGGCGGCTCCTACAATGAGCAGTTCTTC. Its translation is CASSPGEGGSYNEQFF.

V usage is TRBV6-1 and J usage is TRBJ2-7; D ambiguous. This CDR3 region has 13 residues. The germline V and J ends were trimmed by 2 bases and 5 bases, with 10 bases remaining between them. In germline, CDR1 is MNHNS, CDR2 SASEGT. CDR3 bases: TGTGCCAGCAGTGAATCTGGGCTCCACGAGCAGTACTTC. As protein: CASSESGLHEQYF.

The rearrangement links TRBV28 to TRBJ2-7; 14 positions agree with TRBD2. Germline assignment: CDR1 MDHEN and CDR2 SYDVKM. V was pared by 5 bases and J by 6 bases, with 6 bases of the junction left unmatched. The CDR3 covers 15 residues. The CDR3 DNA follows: TGTGCCAGCAGTGAGGGACTAGCGGGAGCGGGCGAGCAGTACTTC. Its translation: CASSEGLAGAGEQYF.

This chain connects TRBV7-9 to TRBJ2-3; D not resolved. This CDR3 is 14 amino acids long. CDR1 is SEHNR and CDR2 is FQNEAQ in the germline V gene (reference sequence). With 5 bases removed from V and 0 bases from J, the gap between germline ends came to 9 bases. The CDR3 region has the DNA TGTGCCAGCAGCCCACCCGGGAGCACAGATACGCAGTATTTT. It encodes CASSPPGSTDTQYF.